The 29 T cell receptor beta chains given below trace back to one sample, sequenced in a study of blood T cell repertoires in COVID-19. Sequenced by immunoSEQ multiplex PCR; TCRdb stores in-frame clones only, minus some. The sample records about 300,000 clones, 86% being singletons. The sequencing sample was made of PBMCs or T cells enriched from blood (not recorded which). All receptors derive from a man aged 25-45 years who had recovered from COVID-19.

This sequence joins TRBV7-2 and TRBJ2-7; 8 bases map to TRBD2. The CDR3 runs to 14 residues. Trimming took 5 bases from V and 2 from J; bases not matched to a gene: 5. Per the germline V gene, CDR1 is SGHTA and CDR2 is FQGNSA. The CDR3 sequence is CASSLREGPYEQYF. CDR3 coding DNA: TGTGCCAGCAGCCTCCGGGAGGGACCCTACGAGCAGTACTTC. Complete variable domain (other parts from reference TRBV7-2 and TRBJ2-7): GAGVSQSPSNKVTEKGKDVELRCDPISGHTALYWYRQSLGQGLEFLIYFQGNSAPDKSGLPSDRFSAERTGGSVSTLTIQRTQQEDSAVYLCASSLREGPYEQYFGPGTRLTVT.

The chain has TRBV9 and TRBJ2-1, with D possibly TRBD2 on 5 matching bases. The germline V and J ends were trimmed by 0 bases and 2 bases, with 12 bases remaining between them. The length of the CDR3 is 16 residues. The V gene's germline CDR1 is SGDLS and CDR2 YYNGEE. The DNA of the CDR3 is TGTGCCAGCAGCGTAGCGGGAAAGTGGGCCTACAATGAGCAGTTCTTC. It translates to CASSVAGKWAYNEQFF.

The chain combines TRBV7-9 with TRBJ2-1, with a possible D match to TRBD1 (5 bases). Germline V gene sequence: CDR1 SEHNR, CDR2 FQNEAQ (reference sequence). V was trimmed by 2 bases and J by 9 bases, leaving 17 bases between them. The CDR3 is 15 amino acids. CDR3 sequence: CASSLTRAALSEQFF. The CDR3 DNA follows: TGTGCCAGCAGCTTAACCAGGGCCGCGTTGAGTGAGCAGTTCTTC.

The rearrangement links TRBV20-1 to TRBJ1-2; D is ambiguous. Germline CDR1 reads DFQATT; CDR2 reads SNEGSKA (reference sequence). CDR3 length: 10 residues. V was cut by 6 bases and J by 5 bases, with 7 bases left in between. CDR3 in DNA: TGCAGTGCCGAGGGTTATGGCTACACCTTC. Its translation is CSAEGYGYTF.

This chain links TRBV5-6 with TRBJ2-4; 7 bases agree with TRBD2. This CDR3 has 16 residues. Trimming cost V 1 base and J 3 bases; bases outside gene matches: 7. The V gene's germline CDR1 is SGHDT and CDR2 YYEEEE. The CDR3 reads CASSLWGGSVKNIQYF. The CDR3 DNA is TGTGCCAGCAGCTTGTGGGGCGGGAGTGTCAAAAACATTCAGTACTTC.

This chain uses TRBV7-9 with TRBJ2-7, with 8 bases identical to TRBD1. The V gene end was trimmed by 5 bases and the J gene end by 10 bases; junction bases not matched to a gene: 13. The CDR3 covers 14 residues. The germline V gene encodes CDR1 SEHNR and CDR2 FQNEAQ (reference sequence). The chain's CDR3 is CASSRGQAVSDQYF. The DNA of the CDR3 is TGTGCCAGCAGCCGGGGACAGGCCGTCTCGGACCAGTACTTC.

This chain connects TRBV2 to TRBJ2-1; TRBD2 matches at 14 bases. This CDR3 region has 15 residues. The V gene end was trimmed by 7 bases and the J gene end by 8 bases; junction bases not matched to a gene: 7. Germline lookup yields CDR1 SNHLY and CDR2 FYNNEI. CDR3 sequence: CASKRTSGGYDEQFF. In DNA, the CDR3 is TGTGCCAGCAAACGGACTAGCGGGGGGTACGATGAGCAGTTCTTC.

The chain carries TRBV2 and TRBJ2-7; TRBD1 matches at 9 bases. V lost 9 bases, J lost 2 bases, and 5 bases stayed unmatched. Germline lookup yields CDR1 SNHLY and CDR2 FYNNEI. The CDR3 is 13 residues long. CDR3 coding DNA: TGTGCCAGTTTCCGGGACAGGGCCTACGAGCAGTACTTC. This encodes CASFRDRAYEQYF.

The rearrangement links TRBV5-1 to TRBJ1-2; 10 bases agree with TRBD1. V was pared by 0 bases and J by 2 bases, with 7 bases of the junction left unmatched. From germline, CDR1 is SGHRS and CDR2 YFSETQ. The CDR3 sequence is 17 residues long. The CDR3 is CASSLAGQGQGNYGYTF. The DNA of the CDR3 is TGCGCCAGCAGCTTGGCGGGACAGGGGCAAGGCAACTATGGCTACACCTTC.

This chain connects TRBV7-6 to TRBJ2-3, with 9 bases matching TRBD2. CDR3 length equals 18 residues. Germline trimming cut 5 bases from V and 0 bases from J; bases unmatched to any gene: 12. CDR1 and CDR2 (germline): SGHVS, FNYEAQ. The CDR3 region has the DNA TGTGCCAGCAGCCGCGTGCCTCTAGCGGGGATTAGCACAGATACGCAGTATTTT. This translates into CASSRVPLAGISTDTQYF.

This rearrangement joins TRBV19 to TRBJ1-5; TRBD1 matches 9 bases. With 4 bases clipped from V and 4 bases from J, the junction kept 5 bases outside the gene matches. This CDR3 has 15 amino acids. Germline V CDR1 and CDR2: LNHDA, SQIVND (reference sequence). The CDR3 is CASSTDRGRNQPQHF. The CDR3 bases are TGTGCCAGTAGTACGGACAGGGGCCGGAATCAGCCCCAGCATTTT.

The CDR3 bases are TGTGCCAGCTCACCACCAGACAGATCTGGAAACACCATATATTTT. Translated, it gives CASSPPDRSGNTIYF. This chain links TRBV18 with TRBJ1-3; D might be TRBD1 (5 bases). The germline V gene has CDR1 KGHSH and CDR2 LQKENI. Trimming took off 0 bases at V and 1 base at J, with 7 bases between the two ends. The CDR3 covers 15 residues.

The chain employs TRBV3-1 (or the pseudogene TRBV3-2) and TRBJ2-7, with 9 bases lining up with TRBD1. CDR3 size: 15 residues. CDR1 is LGHDT and CDR2 is YNNKEL in the germline V gene (reference sequence). The V gene end was trimmed by 1 base and the J gene end by 2 bases; junction bases not matched to a gene: 3. The CDR3 nucleotides are TGTGCCAGCAGCCAAGTTGGGACAGGGACCTACGAGCAGTACTTC. This gives the protein CASSQVGTGTYEQYF.

CDR3 sequence reads: CASSSSLSGGANTQYF. The CDR3 DNA follows: TGTGCCAGTAGTAGCTCTCTTAGCGGGGGGGCCAATACGCAGTATTTT. The rearrangement uses TRBV19 and TRBJ2-3; the match to TRBD2 covers 11 bases. CDR3 size: 16 residues. In germline, CDR1 is LNHDA, CDR2 SQIVND (reference sequence). V dropped 4 bases and J dropped 7; count of bases not matched to a gene: 10.

The V and J genes are TRBV11-1 and TRBJ2-3; D is perhaps TRBD1 (6 bases). This CDR3 is built from 14 residues. The V end was cut by 5 bases, the J end by 6 bases, with 15 bases between. Germline-derived CDR1 and CDR2 are SGHAT and FQDESV (reference sequence). CDR3 in DNA: TGTGCCAGCAGCCTTATCAGGGGTCCGGATACGCAGTATTTT. Protein: CASSLIRGPDTQYF. Complete variable domain (other parts from reference TRBV11-1 and TRBJ2-3): EAEVAQSPRYKITEKSQAVAFWCDPISGHATLYWYRQILGQGPELLVQFQDESVVDDSQLPKDRFSAERLKGVDSTLKIQPAELGDSAMYLCASSLIRGPDTQYFGPGTRLTVL.

The chain has TRBV28 and TRBJ1-1, with 9 nucleotides matching TRBD1. This CDR3 has 13 amino acids. Per the germline V gene, CDR1 is MDHEN and CDR2 is SYDVKM. The junction had 2 bases not matched to a gene; V was cut back by 2 bases and J by 7 bases. For the CDR3, the DNA is TGTGCCAGCAGTTTAAGGGGACAGGGTGAAGCTTTCTTT. It yields the protein CASSLRGQGEAFF.

The J gene is TRBJ2-3, the V gene TRBV7-8; 8 nucleotides match TRBD2. CDR1 and CDR2 from the germline V gene are SGHVS and FQNEAQ. J was trimmed by 3 bases and V by 5 bases; bases with no gene match: 4. The CDR3 sequence is 14 residues long. CDR3 sequence: CASSPGGGTDTQYF. The CDR3 bases are TGTGCCAGCAGCCCCGGGGGGGGGACAGATACGCAGTATTTT.

This chain connects TRBV19 to TRBJ1-4; 9 bases are a match to TRBD1. The ends lost 8 bases at V and 7 bases at J; junction bases unmatched: 5. CDR1 and CDR2 from the germline V gene are LNHDA and SQIVND (reference sequence). This CDR3 is built from 13 residues. This CDR3 reads CASYRGPGEKLFF. As DNA, the CDR3 is TGTGCCAGTTACAGGGGGCCGGGTGAAAAACTGTTTTTT.

The chain has TRBV28 and TRBJ2-7; D not resolved. CDR3 length: 13 amino acids. V was clipped by 3 bases and J by 3 bases, with 9 bases between them. The germline gives CDR1 MDHEN, CDR2 SYDVKM. The CDR3 nucleotides are TGTGCCAGCAGTTTTAACACCCTCTACGAGCAGTACTTC. Its translation: CASSFNTLYEQYF.

The V gene is TRBV7-9, the J gene TRBJ2-7, with 9 positions matching TRBD1. The CDR3 is made up of 15 amino acids. Losses at the gene ends were 1 base for V and 5 bases for J; bases not matched to a gene: 6. Germline V gene lookup returns CDR1 SEHNR and CDR2 FQNEAQ (reference sequence). The CDR3 bases are TGTGCCAGCAGCTTAGGGGACAGGGAATTTGACGAGCAGTACTTC. As protein: CASSLGDREFDEQYF.

The chain is built from TRBV5-1 and TRBJ1-1; possible D gene TRBD1, 5 bases. There are 13 residues in the CDR3. V shed 4 bases and J shed 3 bases, with 10 bases lying between them. CDR1 is SGHRS and CDR2 is YFSETQ in the germline V gene. The chain's CDR3 is CASSRGLDTEAFF. Written as DNA, the CDR3 is TGCGCCAGCAGCCGGGGGTTGGACACTGAAGCTTTCTTT.

The J gene is TRBJ2-3, the V gene TRBV6-1, with D possibly matching TRBD2 (7 bases). This CDR3 has 16 amino acids. Germline V gene lookup returns CDR1 MNHNS and CDR2 SASEGT. The V gene lost 0 bases and the J gene lost 2 bases, with 12 bases spanning the gap. The CDR3 protein is CASSEAGGGVTDTQYF. The CDR3 bases are TGTGCCAGCAGTGAAGCCGGAGGGGGGGTCACAGATACGCAGTATTTT.

The chain employs TRBV5-1 and TRBJ2-7, with D perhaps matching TRBD1 (8 bases). This CDR3 region has 14 residues. Between the trimmed V and J ends, which lost 5 bases and 4 bases, there was a span of 16 bases. Germline loops: CDR1 SGHRS, CDR2 YFSETQ. CDR3 region: CASSSGQGGYEQYF. DNA of the CDR3: TGCGCCAGCAGTTCCGGACAGGGAGGGTACGAGCAGTACTTC.

This clone was seen only once. The genes are TRBV27 and TRBJ2-7, with 12 nucleotides matching TRBD2. Germline CDR1 reads MNHEY; CDR2 reads SMNVEV (reference sequence). This CDR3 spans 16 amino acids. Germline trimming cut 6 bases from V and 2 bases from J; bases unmatched to any gene: 8. CDR3 coding DNA: TGTGCCAGCAGCCATTCCGGGACTAGCGGGCCCTACGAGCAGTACTTC. Protein product: CASSHSGTSGPYEQYF.

The chain's CDR3 is CASSLTSVISPLHF. The CDR3 DNA is TGTGCCAGCAGCTTAACCTCAGTCATTTCACCCCTCCACTTT. The gene calls are TRBV7-9 and TRBJ1-6; D call uncertain. CDR1 and CDR2 (germline): SEHNR, FQNEAQ (reference sequence). The CDR3 runs 14 residues. Trimming shortened V by 2 bases and J by 9 bases, and 11 bases separated the two germline ends.

The J gene is TRBJ1-1, the V gene TRBV28; a possible D gene is TRBD1 (6 bases). Trimming pared 4 bases from V and 1 base from J, leaving 13 bases between. Germline lookup yields CDR1 MDHEN and CDR2 SYDVKM. The CDR3 runs 15 residues. The CDR3 protein is CASSSPQGTNTEAFF. In DNA, the CDR3 is TGTGCCAGCAGTTCGCCACAGGGTACGAACACTGAAGCTTTCTTT.

This clone was seen more than once but under ten times. This CDR3 reads CASSLEGTSGYNEQFF. In DNA, the CDR3 is TGTGCCAGCAGCTTAGAAGGGACTAGCGGTTACAATGAGCAGTTCTTC. The chain joins TRBV11-3 to TRBJ2-1, with 11 bases fitting TRBD2. Germline CDR1 SGHNT, CDR2 YENEEA. This CDR3 region has 16 residues. The V segment lost 0 bases and the J segment 4 bases; nucleotides outside the gene matches: 2.

This chain joins TRBV7-9 and TRBJ2-5, with 11 bases matching TRBD2. Germline trimming cut 8 bases from V and 5 bases from J; bases unmatched to any gene: 4. Per germline, CDR1 SEHNR and CDR2 FQNEAQ (reference sequence). This CDR3 spans 13 amino acids. The CDR3 loop is CASGLAGVETQYF. Written as DNA, the CDR3 is TGTGCCAGCGGACTAGCGGGTGTTGAGACCCAGTACTTC.

V is TRBV9 and J is TRBJ2-5, with 8 bases fitting TRBD2. The CDR3 is made up of 16 amino acids. Germline-derived CDR1 and CDR2 are SGDLS and YYNGEE. The V segment lost 4 bases and the J segment 7 bases; nucleotides outside the gene matches: 15. The CDR3 DNA sequence: TGTGCCAGCAGCCCGACTAGCGAGCCTTCCTGGGGGACCCAGTACTTC. Amino acids: CASSPTSEPSWGTQYF.